The present entry profiles one T cell receptor beta chain with its context. The record originates from a study of blood T cell repertoires in COVID-19. Looking at the study overall: COVID-19 samples from acute and convalescent phases originated in the United States, Italy and Spain. Sources were T cells, B-cell-depleted T cells, or PBMCs; the material itself was cDNA or gDNA.

The repertoire was sequenced with immunoSEQ multiplex PCR; TCRdb's copy has only in-frame clones and lacks some. Among roughly 200,000 clones listed, about four fifths were seen once. This sequence was found in a man aged 50 to 60 with active or convalescent COVID-19. The material sequenced was peripheral blood.

CDR3 amino acids: CASSELGQDVSYNEQFF. The DNA for the CDR3 is TGCGCCAGCAGCGAACTAGGACAGGACGTCTCCTACAATGAGCAGTTCTTC. V usage is TRBV5-1 and J usage is TRBJ2-1; TRBD1 aligns across 7 bases. Germline CDR1 SGHRS, CDR2 YFSETQ. This CDR3 comprises 17 residues. V shed 4 bases and J 0 bases; nucleotides not matched to a gene: 10.